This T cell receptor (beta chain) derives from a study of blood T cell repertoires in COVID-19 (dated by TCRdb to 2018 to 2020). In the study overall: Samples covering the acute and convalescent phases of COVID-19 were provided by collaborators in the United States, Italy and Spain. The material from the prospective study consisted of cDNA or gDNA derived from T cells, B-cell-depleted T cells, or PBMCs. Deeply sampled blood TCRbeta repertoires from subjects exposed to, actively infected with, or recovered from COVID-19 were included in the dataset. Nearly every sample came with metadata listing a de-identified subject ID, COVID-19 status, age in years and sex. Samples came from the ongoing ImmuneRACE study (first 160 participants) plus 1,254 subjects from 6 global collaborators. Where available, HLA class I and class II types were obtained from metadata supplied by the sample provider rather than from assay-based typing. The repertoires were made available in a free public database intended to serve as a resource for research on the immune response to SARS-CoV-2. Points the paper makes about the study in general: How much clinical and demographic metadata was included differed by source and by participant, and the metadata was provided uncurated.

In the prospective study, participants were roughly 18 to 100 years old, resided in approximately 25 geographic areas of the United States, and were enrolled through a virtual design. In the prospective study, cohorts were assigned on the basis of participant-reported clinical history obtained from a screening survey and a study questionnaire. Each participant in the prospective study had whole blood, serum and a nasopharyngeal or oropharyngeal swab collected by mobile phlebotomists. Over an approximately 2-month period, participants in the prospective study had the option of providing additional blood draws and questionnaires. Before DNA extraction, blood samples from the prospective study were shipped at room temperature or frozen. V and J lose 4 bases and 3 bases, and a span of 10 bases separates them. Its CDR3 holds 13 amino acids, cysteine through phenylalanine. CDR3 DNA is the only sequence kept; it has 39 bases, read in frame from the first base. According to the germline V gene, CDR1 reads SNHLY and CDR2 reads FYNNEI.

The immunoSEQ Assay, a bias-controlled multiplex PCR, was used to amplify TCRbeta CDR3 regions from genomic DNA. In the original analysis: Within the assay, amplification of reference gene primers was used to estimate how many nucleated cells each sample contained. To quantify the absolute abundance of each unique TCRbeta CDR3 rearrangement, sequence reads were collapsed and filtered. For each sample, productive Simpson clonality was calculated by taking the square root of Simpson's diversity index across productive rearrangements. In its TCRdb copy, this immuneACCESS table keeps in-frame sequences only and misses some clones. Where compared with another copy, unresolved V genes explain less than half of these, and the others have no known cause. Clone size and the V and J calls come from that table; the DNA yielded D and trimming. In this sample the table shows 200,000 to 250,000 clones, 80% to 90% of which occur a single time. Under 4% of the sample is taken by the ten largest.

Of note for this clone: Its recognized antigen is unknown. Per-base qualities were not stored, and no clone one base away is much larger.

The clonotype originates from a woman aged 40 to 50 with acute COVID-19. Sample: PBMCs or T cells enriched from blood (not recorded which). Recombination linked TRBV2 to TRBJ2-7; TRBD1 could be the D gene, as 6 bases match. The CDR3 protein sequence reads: CASSVTGSYEQYF. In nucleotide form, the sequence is TGTGCCAGCAGTGTTACAGGGAGCTACGAGCAGTACTTC.